This note documents a single T cell receptor (beta chain) sequence. This clonotype was counted ten times or more. The antigen this receptor binds is unknown. No per-base quality is available; no much larger clone lies one base away. Libraries came from UMI-ligation and nested PCR. The beta constant-region primer was an equimolar mix of two oligonucleotides covering both TRBC1 and TRBC2. Four rounds of PCR were used to amplify ligated cDNA, with nested alpha and beta constant-region primers being used together with the SP2 primer. T4 RNA ligase 1 ligated a single-stranded oligonucleotide carrying the SP2 primer and a 12-nucleotide UMI to the cDNA 3' end. Incubation of the ligation reaction lasted about 18-25 hours at 16 degrees C. PCR2 was typically run as a SYBR Green qPCR and stopped at a predetermined threshold to prevent over-amplification. Agencourt AMPure XP magnetic beads were used for all purifications after the first. Libraries were quantified by Qubit and checked on a TapeStation, with a main peak expected near 650 bp. Pooled libraries were sequenced on an Illumina MiSeq using v2 2x251 paired-end kits, and typically about 1-2.3 million reads were obtained per sample. Libraries were pooled at around 4 nM per sample, and roughly 4.5-7.5% PhiX was added to improve cluster recognition. In the authors' own workflow: FASTQ reads processed by Demultiplexor were assigned V and J genes by Decombinator through tag matching that tolerated a single base-pair mismatch. By using UMIs, Collapsinator corrected both sequencing errors and the frequency errors caused by PCR heterogeneity. CDR3Translator translated TCRs and extracted CDR3s from the conserved cysteine to the FGXG phenylalanine, flagging non-productive sequences. Gini, Shannon entropy and inverse Simpson indices were calculated on repertoires subsampled to equal numbers of UMI-defined TCRs. Power-law fits to clonotype abundance distributions were performed by maximum likelihood within the linear range. When run on a single naive CD8 sample, MIGEC and the pipeline yielded similar UMI counts, similar unique TCR numbers and similar clonal distributions. One analysis removed from the naive repertoire any naive TCRs that were also found in any memory subset from the same donor. The repertoires were searched for around 7,000 CMV-associated CDR3 sequences that had been compiled from VDJdb and a published dataset. The public sequencing data were trimmed at Q25 with fastp and processed into clonotypes with MiXCR by TCRdb, which kept only in-frame beta chains. When rows share a CDR3 protein, they turn into one entry using the most common DNA and genes. The V and J calls and clone size come from TCRdb's table, not from the authors' own analysis. A total of 85,000 to 130,000 distinct CDR3 sequences appear in this sample, approximately 14% of them only once. The biggest ten clones account for 2.5% to 3.5% of the sample.

The data were taken from a study of naive and memory T cell subsets (dated by TCRdb to 2015 to 2018). Notes on the research overall: An open-source, UMI-based TCR alpha and beta sequencing pipeline was applied to sorted naive and memory peripheral blood T cell subsets. RNA was DNase-treated and reverse transcribed with TCR constant-region primers, mostly using SuperScript III. Complete agreement was observed between the functional CMV T cell responses and the IgG serology results. What the research found in general, with its limitations: RNA-based TCR counts may be affected by expression changes linked to T cell activation and differentiation. The repertoire findings for the naive and memory subsets could not be validated, as no ground truth was available. After error correction, over 90% of naive TCR sequences appeared only once, giving much steeper abundance distributions than memory subsets. TCR abundance followed a power law whose exponent differed between naive and memory subsets but was consistent across the three individuals. A few larger clonotypes were found in naive repertoires, especially CD8, and these larger clonotypes were possibly memory cells re-expressing CD45RA. Single alpha or beta chain sequences, rather than paired alpha/beta receptors, were used to define clonotypes. In both CD4 and CD8 cells, the Gini index increased while Shannon and inverse Simpson diversity decreased from naive through CM, EM and EMRA.

From the second PCR step onward, the TCR alpha chain libraries and the TCR beta chain libraries were amplified separately. To determine each donor's CMV status, fresh PBMCs were stimulated overnight with CMV viral lysate, and IFNgamma production from CD4+ T cells was then assessed. Using Miltenyi beads, CD4 T cells were first positively selected, and CD8 T cells were then positively selected from the CD4-negative fraction. Cells were stained for CD3, CD4, CD8, CD45RA, CD27 and a live/dead dye and were sorted on a BD Aria II into four subsets based on CD45RA and CD27. Three healthy volunteers provided blood, and the blood of each volunteer was split into CD4 and CD8 T cells and then into four differentiation subsets. Approximately 0.13 L of peripheral blood was drawn per donor, and PBMC were isolated by Ficoll-Paque PLUS density-gradient centrifugation. After sorting, cells were lysed in RLT buffer, RNA was extracted using a Qiagen RNeasy kit, and the extracted RNA was stored at -80 degrees C.

Based on the germline V gene (reference sequence), the CDR1 and CDR2 sequences are LNHDA and SQIVND. The CDR3, cysteine through phenylalanine, is 14 amino acids long. Just the 42-base CDR3 DNA is kept, in frame starting at base 1. Trimming at the junction amounts to 5 bases on V and 3 bases on J, and the germline ends lie 14 bases apart. The origin of this receptor is a human donor in good health. The chain joins TRBV19 to TRBJ2-7; the best D guess is TRBD1, with 6 bases matching. Material for sequencing was naive CD8+ T cells from blood. According to the study, the label for this sample's cell subset or site signals: naive T cells, CD45RA high CD27+. The nucleotide sequence is given as TGTGCCAGTAGTGCCTCCATACAGGGCTACGAGCAGTACTTC. This codes for CASSASIQGYEQYF.